This T cell receptor (beta chain) was observed in a study of blood T cell repertoires in COVID-19. Original methodology: Scientists estimated how many nucleated cells there were by amplifying reference gene primers. TCRdb's table, derived via immunoSEQ multiplex PCR, lists solely in-frame clones and lacks some. For V, J and clone size, that table is used; D and trimming come from the DNA. The repertoire holds about 140,000 clones, 75% to 80% seen once, with 2.5% to 3% in the top ten. CDR1 is SGHRS, CDR2 YFSETQ, per germline. The ends were cut back, 4 bases at V and 5 bases at J, with 16 bases in the middle. This CDR3 comprises 15 residues.

The V gene is TRBV5-1, the J gene TRBJ2-1, with TRBD1 as a possible D gene (5 bases). The sequencing input was PBMCs or T cells enriched from blood (not recorded which). This receptor was taken from a woman between 50 and 59 years old who had recovered from COVID-19. The CDR3 sequence: CASSPRQGSNNEQFF. The CDR3 nucleotides are TGCGCCAGCAGCCCGCGGCAGGGCTCTAACAATGAGCAGTTCTTC.